The 21 T cell receptor beta chains below were found in one sample sequenced in a study of technical replicates of blood from several donors (dated by TCRdb to about 2017). Library method: the immunoSEQ multiplex PCR assay. TCRdb obtained this table from immuneACCESS and retained in-frame rearrangements with V and J assigned. These tables miss some clones; where compared with another copy, unresolved V genes account for less than half of the shortfall, and the remainder is unexplained. This sample lists about 70,000 clones; approximately 94% were detected once. Approximately 0.4% of the sample belongs to the ten largest clones. Material for sequencing was T cells isolated from PBMCs. Every receptor here comes from a human donor in good health.

This clone came up a few times. This chain links TRBV30 with TRBJ1-1; no firm D call. Trimming cost V 4 bases and J 2 bases, with 14 bases left between them. The CDR3 covers 14 residues. Germline V gene data show CDR1 as GTSNPN and CDR2 as SVGIG (reference sequence). The CDR3 DNA is TGTGCCTGGACCTGGGCTTCGTTAAACACTGAAGCTTTCTTT. Protein product: CAWTWASLNTEAFF.

The chain employs TRBV5-6 and TRBJ2-7, with D maybe TRBD2 (6 bases). The germline V and J ends were trimmed by 4 bases and 0 bases, with 14 bases remaining between them. The germline V gene encodes CDR1 SGHDT and CDR2 YYEEEE. The CDR3 loop spans 15 amino acids. The CDR3 here is CASSPGPSVSYEQYF. In DNA form, the CDR3 reads TGTGCCAGCAGCCCTGGACCTAGCGTCTCCTACGAGCAGTACTTC. The full variable domain, completed using reference TRBV5-6 and TRBJ2-7, is DAGVTQSPTHLIKTRGQQVTLRCSPKSGHDTVSWYQQALGQGPQFIFQYYEEEERQRGNFPDRFSGHQFPNYSSELNVNALLLGDSALYLCASSPGPSVSYEQYFGPGTRLTVT.

The rearrangement links TRBV30 to TRBJ2-5; 7 nucleotides align to TRBD1. The CDR3 consists of 14 residues. Germline assignment: CDR1 GTSNPN and CDR2 SVGIG (reference sequence). The ends lost 4 bases at V and 2 bases at J; junction bases unmatched: 7. The CDR3 loop is CAWTRDSLQETQYF. In DNA form, the CDR3 reads TGTGCCTGGACTAGGGACAGCCTACAAGAGACCCAGTACTTC.

The sample holds one count of this clone. This chain links TRBV9 with TRBJ2-1; D is possibly TRBD2 (5 bases). CDR1 SGDLS and CDR2 YYNGEE come from the germline V gene. The V and J ends lost 0 bases and 16 bases respectively, with 20 bases between them. This CDR3 has 14 amino acids. CDR3 in amino acids: CASSVGSASGNRFF. DNA of the CDR3: TGTGCCAGCAGCGTAGGTTCCGCATCGGGGAATAGATTCTTC.

The rearrangement uses TRBV27 and TRBJ1-2, with D hard to call. V was pared by 6 bases and J by 8 bases, with 16 bases between. The CDR3 has 13 amino acids. Germline CDR1 and CDR2: MNHEY and SMNVEV (reference sequence). The CDR3 region has the DNA TGTGCCAGCAGCCCGTCGGGTGGTGGAGGCTACACCTTC. Translated, it gives CASSPSGGGGYTF.

This chain links TRBV15 with TRBJ2-7; 8 nucleotides match TRBD1. This CDR3 spans 13 amino acids. Per the germline V gene, CDR1 is LNHNV and CDR2 is YYDKDF (reference sequence). The V gene end was trimmed by 6 bases and the J gene end by 3 bases; junction bases not matched to a gene: 4. The CDR3 region has the DNA TGTGCCACCAGTCGAGACAGGGGCTACGAGCAGTACTTC. Translation: CATSRDRGYEQYF.

The chain joins TRBV5-1 to TRBJ1-4, with a weak D call TRBD1 (5 bases). Germline V gives CDR1 SGHRS, CDR2 YFSETQ. V was clipped by 4 bases and J by 4 bases, with 8 bases between them. This CDR3 has 13 amino acids. The CDR3 spells CASSVGLNEKLFF. In nucleotides, the CDR3 is TGCGCCAGCAGCGTGGGACTTAATGAAAAACTGTTTTTT.

This clone appeared once. The chain joins TRBV4-3 to TRBJ2-7; D is undetermined. Germline V gene lookup returns CDR1 LGHNA and CDR2 YSLEER. V lost 1 base to trimming and J lost 1 base, with 5 bases between them. CDR3 length: 13 amino acids. The CDR3 spells CASSQGASYEQYF. CDR3 bases: TGCGCCAGCAGCCAAGGTGCGTCCTACGAGCAGTACTTC.

The rearrangement uses TRBV13 and TRBJ2-1; TRBD2 matches at 8 bases. V lost 5 bases and J lost 4; bases outside the gene matches: 10. The CDR3 is 16 residues long. Germline V gene sequence: CDR1 PRHDT, CDR2 FYEKMQ (reference sequence). CDR3 DNA: TGTGCCAGCAGCCTCGGAGTAGCGGGGATATACAATGAGCAGTTCTTC. Translating it yields CASSLGVAGIYNEQFF.

The rearrangement uses TRBV10-1 and TRBJ2-7; maybe TRBD2 (6 bases). The germline V gene encodes CDR1 WNHNN and CDR2 SYGVQD (reference sequence). V lost 0 bases, J lost 3 bases, and 15 bases lay in between. The CDR3 totals 16 residues. CDR3 sequence reads: CASSESFRRGSYEQYF. Written as DNA, the CDR3 is TGCGCCAGCAGTGAGTCCTTCCGGAGGGGCAGCTACGAGCAGTACTTC.

The rearrangement links TRBV4-1 to TRBJ2-7; the match to TRBD2 covers 9 bases. The CDR3 length is 13 residues. Trimming took 4 bases from V and 5 from J; bases not matched to a gene: 3. CDR1 MGHRA and CDR2 YSYEKL come from the germline V gene. The chain's CDR3 is CASSLAGVDEQYF. The CDR3, as DNA: TGCGCCAGCAGCCTAGCGGGAGTTGACGAGCAGTACTTC.

The chain is built from TRBV6-4 and TRBJ2-1; the match to TRBD2 covers 9 bases. The germline CDR1 and CDR2 sequences are MRHNA and SNTAGT. Unmatched junction bases numbered 3, after V lost 0 bases and J lost 3 bases. This CDR3 has 16 residues. CDR3 sequence: CASSDSIAGDYNEQFF. For the CDR3, the DNA is TGTGCCAGCAGTGACTCGATAGCGGGGGACTACAATGAGCAGTTCTTC.

J is TRBJ2-2 and V is TRBV30; D perhaps matches TRBD2 (5 bases). Deletions cut 2 bases from V and 3 bases from J, with 10 bases between. The CDR3 consists of 14 residues. The germline gives CDR1 GTSNPN, CDR2 SVGIG (reference sequence). The DNA of the CDR3 is TGTGCCTGGAGTCGACTAACATACACCGGGGAGCTGTTTTTT. Translating it yields CAWSRLTYTGELFF.

The chain combines TRBV9 with TRBJ2-7; D is uncertain. V was shortened by 0 bases and J by 3 bases, with 10 bases between the two germline ends. The germline CDR1 and CDR2 sequences are SGDLS and YYNGEE. This CDR3 region has 14 residues. The CDR3 DNA reads TGTGCCAGCAGCGTAGGTGGCCAAAACTACGAGCAGTACTTC. This sequence encodes CASSVGGQNYEQYF.

The V call is TRBV6-1, the J call TRBJ1-1, with D perhaps TRBD1 (5 bases). The V end lost 5 bases, the J end lost 5 bases, and 15 bases lay between the germline ends. CDR3 length: 14 amino acids. CDR1 is MNHNS, CDR2 SASEGT, per germline. CDR3 nucleotides: TGTGCCAGCAGTCCTCTGGGGGGAGAAACTGAAGCTTTCTTT. It specifies CASSPLGGETEAFF.

The genes are TRBV6-5 and TRBJ1-3; the D is unclear. The germline gives CDR1 MNHEY, CDR2 SVGAGI. Trimming took 0 bases from V and 4 from J, leaving 10 bases between them. The CDR3 sequence is 15 residues long. This CDR3 is CASSYSGESGNTIYF. DNA for the CDR3: TGTGCCAGCAGTTACTCCGGGGAGTCAGGAAACACCATATATTTT.

The chain has TRBV6-5 and TRBJ2-5; 13 bases match TRBD2. After removal of 6 bases from V and 6 bases from J, the junction contained 7 bases not matched to a gene. Germline-derived CDR1 and CDR2 are MNHEY and SVGAGI. The CDR3 covers 15 residues. The CDR3 region has the DNA TGTGCCAGCAGCGAAAGGACTAGCGGGAGACAGACCCAGTACTTC. Translated: CASSERTSGRQTQYF.

The genes are TRBV9 and TRBJ2-7, with 8 bases that match TRBD1. This CDR3 has 13 amino acids. The V gene end was trimmed by 0 bases and the J gene end by 5 bases; junction bases not matched to a gene: 1. Germline CDR1 and CDR2: SGDLS and YYNGEE. This CDR3 reads CASSVGQGNEQYF. The CDR3, as DNA: TGTGCCAGCAGCGTAGGACAGGGGAACGAGCAGTACTTC.

The chain couples TRBV5-6 to TRBJ2-5; 8 bases align to TRBD1. Trimming removed 0 bases from V and 1 base from J; junction bases left unmatched: 2. The CDR3 extends over 15 amino acids. The germline CDR1 and CDR2 sequences are SGHDT and YYEEEE. DNA of the CDR3: TGTGCCAGCAGCTTGGGGCAGGGGGCCCAAGAGACCCAGTACTTC. This translates into CASSLGQGAQETQYF.

V and J are TRBV4-2 and TRBJ2-5; 7 nucleotides agree with TRBD2. The V and J ends lost 0 bases and 5 bases, in that order; junction bases with no gene match: 9. There are 16 residues in the CDR3. In germline, CDR1 is LGHNA, CDR2 YNFKEQ. CDR3 bases: TGTGCCAGCAGCCAAGAGTGGGGCGGGAGCTGGGAGACCCAGTACTTC. It yields the protein CASSQEWGGSWETQYF.

The V and J genes are TRBV6-5 and TRBJ2-1; 9 positions match TRBD2. The V gene's germline CDR1 is MNHEY and CDR2 SVGAGI. The V segment lost 4 bases and the J segment 5 bases; nucleotides outside the gene matches: 6. The CDR3 contains 15 residues. The CDR3 DNA is TGTGCCAGCAGTTCCGGGACTAGCAGGCACAATGAGCAGTTCTTC. Translated: CASSSGTSRHNEQFF.